A single sample gave rise to the 25 T cell receptor beta chains below, sequenced in a study of response to subunit inactivated influenza vaccine. One entry per CDR3 protein, called by TCRdb with MiXCR from the RT-PCR reads. The table shows hundreds of thousands of distinct CDR3 sequences, with about 15% occurring only once. The sample was PBMCs from blood, taken 11 to 12 days after vaccination. All receptors come from a man aged 45-65 years who received an inactivated influenza vaccine.

In its sample, this clonotype was seen a few times. V is TRBV9 and J is TRBJ2-1; 13 positions match TRBD2. Losses at the gene ends were 4 bases for V and 2 bases for J; bases not matched to a gene: 6. Germline CDR1 and CDR2: SGDLS and YYNGEE. The CDR3 length is 17 residues. This CDR3 reads CASSPWTSGSTYNEQFF. CDR3 bases: TGTGCCAGCAGCCCGTGGACTAGCGGGAGCACCTACAATGAGCAGTTCTTC.

The chain carries TRBV6-5 and TRBJ1-3, with TRBD1 matching 7 bases. Germline V lookup: CDR1 MNHEY, CDR2 SVGAGI. With 11 bases clipped from V and 2 bases from J, the junction kept 3 bases outside the gene matches. This CDR3 contains 12 residues. The CDR3 is CAARGTGNTIYF. DNA for the CDR3: TGTGCCGCCAGGGGGACTGGAAACACCATATATTTT.

Only a few counts were recorded for this clonotype. The V call is TRBV7-8, the J call TRBJ2-5; D ambiguous. The CDR3 length is 16 residues. Germline loops: CDR1 SGHVS, CDR2 FQNEAQ. The germline V and J ends were trimmed by 3 bases and 2 bases, with 16 bases remaining between them. CDR3 nucleotide sequence: TGTGCCAGCAGCTTCGGAAGGACGGCGACGCAAGAGACCCAGTACTTC. This encodes CASSFGRTATQETQYF.

The chain couples TRBV6-2 or TRBV6-3 to TRBJ2-7, with 10 bases identical to TRBD2. The CDR3 is 14 amino acids. Germline V gene data show CDR1 as MNHEY and CDR2 as SVGEGT. J gave up 7 bases and V 7 bases, and 10 bases lay outside the gene matches. CDR3 amino acids: CASTLAGAQGEQYF. In DNA, the CDR3 is TGTGCCAGCACTCTAGCGGGGGCCCAGGGTGAGCAGTACTTC.

The J gene is TRBJ2-1, the V gene TRBV4-3, with 8 nucleotides matching TRBD2. The CDR3 sequence is 17 residues long. Germline V CDR1 and CDR2: LGHNA, YSLEER. Losses at the gene ends were 0 bases for V and 10 bases for J; bases not matched to a gene: 14. CDR3 bases: TGCGCCAGCAGCCAAGAGTTGCGGGGGGACCTTAATCGGGAGCAGTTCTTC. It specifies CASSQELRGDLNREQFF.

The CDR3 loop is CASRRLAGVGEQYF. In DNA form, the CDR3 reads TGTGCCAGCCGTCGATTAGCGGGAGTAGGCGAGCAGTACTTC. The gene calls are TRBV6-1 and TRBJ2-7; TRBD2 matches at 9 bases. Per the germline V gene, CDR1 is MNHNS and CDR2 is SASEGT. The CDR3 has 14 residues. The V and J ends lost 8 bases and 6 bases, in that order; junction bases with no gene match: 11.

This clonotype has a count of ten or more. For the CDR3, the DNA is TGCGCCAGCAGCTTCGGGGCGGCATTCTACGAGCAGTACTTC. Its translation is CASSFGAAFYEQYF. The chain carries TRBV5-1 and TRBJ2-7; tentatively, D is TRBD1 or TRBD2 (5 bases each). With 2 bases removed from V and 3 bases from J, the gap between germline ends came to 12 bases. CDR3 length: 14 amino acids. Germline CDR1 reads SGHRS; CDR2 reads YFSETQ.

This clonotype was seen only a few times. The chain is built from TRBV5-1 and TRBJ2-7; 12 positions agree with TRBD2. Germline trimming cut 3 bases from V and 6 bases from J; bases unmatched to any gene: 10. This CDR3 region has 16 residues. Looked up from germline, CDR1 is SGHRS and CDR2 is YFSETQ. DNA of the CDR3: TGCGCCAGCAGCTCGGCGCCGGGACTAGCGGGTTCCGAGCAGTACTTC. Protein product: CASSSAPGLAGSEQYF.

The chain has TRBV12-3 or TRBV12-4 and TRBJ1-1, with TRBD1 identical over 10 bases. This CDR3 comprises 16 residues. The trim removed 6 bases at V and 3 bases at J, leaving 10 bases unmatched. CDR3 bases: TGTGCCAGCAGACCGGGACAGGGGAGGTGGGACACTGAAGCTTTCTTT. Its translation: CASRPGQGRWDTEAFF.

As concerns this clonotype: At one of its ends the junction is not consistent with the germline gene, which may arise from a read error. This chain uses TRBV12-5 with TRBJ2-1; TRBD1 agrees at 9 bases. This CDR3 contains 16 residues. CDR1 and CDR2 (germline): LGHNT, FRNRAP. The CDR3 sequence: CASGLGQGESYNEQFF. Here the CDR3 DNA reads TGTGCTAGTGGCTTGGGACAGGGTGAATCCTACAATGAGCAGTTCTTC.

This clonotype appeared a few times. The chain has TRBV12-3 or TRBV12-4 and TRBJ1-3, with a tentative D call TRBD1 (5 bases). The germline V and J ends were trimmed by 5 bases and 2 bases, with 13 bases remaining between them. This CDR3 has 15 amino acids. This chain's CDR3 is CASSPLGGAGNTIYF. For the CDR3, the DNA is TGTGCCAGCAGTCCGCTCGGAGGGGCTGGAAACACCATATATTTT.

J is TRBJ2-7 and V is TRBV6-2 or TRBV6-3, with D uncertain. There are 14 residues in the CDR3. Germline V gives CDR1 MNHEY, CDR2 SVGEGT. V was shortened by 5 bases and J by 0 bases, with 11 bases between the two germline ends. The CDR3 nucleotides are TGTGCCAGCAGTATTTCCCCGGTCTCCTACGAGCAGTACTTC. This gives the protein CASSISPVSYEQYF.

The rearrangement uses TRBV10-3 and TRBJ1-1; no reliable D call. V was cut by 2 bases and J by 5 bases, with 9 bases left in between. This CDR3 has 13 residues. Germline V lookup: CDR1 ENHRY, CDR2 SYGVKD. As DNA, the CDR3 is TGTGCCATCAGTGAGGGAATAGGGACTGAAGCTTTCTTT. Translating it yields CAISEGIGTEAFF.

On this clonotype itself: Given a much more abundant clone one base away, this may be a read error. This chain links TRBV4-2 with TRBJ1-2; D is possibly TRBD1 (5 bases). V was clipped by 0 bases and J by 8 bases, with 10 bases between them. This CDR3 has 13 residues. Looked up from germline, CDR1 is LGHNA and CDR2 is YNFKEQ. CDR3 in amino acids: CASSQDMGQGYTF. The DNA for the CDR3 is TGTGCCAGCAGCCAAGACATGGGGCAAGGCTACACCTTC.

The V and J genes are TRBV6-1 and TRBJ1-5; 7 bases fit TRBD1. Per the germline V gene, CDR1 is MNHNS and CDR2 is SASEGT. V gave up 6 bases and J gave up 3 bases; unmatched junction bases: 8. This CDR3 contains 15 residues. CDR3 loop: CASSAMDRSNQPQHF. DNA for the CDR3: TGTGCCAGCAGCGCTATGGACAGGTCCAATCAGCCCCAGCATTTT.

Only a few counts were recorded for this clonotype. The chain employs TRBV3-1 and TRBJ2-1; the match to TRBD2 covers 12 bases. CDR3 length: 16 amino acids. Germline V gives CDR1 LGHDT, CDR2 YNNKEL (reference sequence). V gave up 1 base and J gave up 8 bases; unmatched junction bases: 6. CDR3 amino acids: CASSQGLAGVRDEQFF. CDR3 DNA: TGTGCCAGCAGCCAAGGACTAGCGGGGGTAAGGGATGAGCAGTTCTTC.

The chain recombines TRBV4-3 with TRBJ2-1; maybe TRBD1 (8 bases). V dropped 6 bases and J dropped 6 bases, with 15 bases sitting between them. CDR3 size: 14 residues. The V gene's germline CDR1 is LGHNA and CDR2 YSLEER. The CDR3 sequence is CASSTGGARNEQFF. CDR3 in DNA: TGCGCCAGCAGTACAGGGGGGGCTCGCAATGAGCAGTTCTTC.

This clonotype was observed at least ten times. V gene TRBV20-1 combines with J gene TRBJ2-7; D ambiguous. Germline CDR1 is DFQATT and CDR2 is SNEGSKA (reference sequence). V dropped 3 bases and J dropped 4 bases, with 16 bases sitting between them. The CDR3 length is 14 residues. This CDR3 is CSASRSAENYEQYF. The CDR3 coding sequence is TGCAGTGCTAGTAGGTCGGCGGAGAATTACGAGCAGTACTTC.

This clonotype showed up just once. V and J are TRBV5-1 and TRBJ2-5; 7 bases fit TRBD1. In germline, CDR1 is SGHRS, CDR2 YFSETQ. J lost 3 bases, V lost 4 bases, and 6 bases had no gene match. The CDR3 spans 14 residues. CDR3 residues: CASSKDRVEETQYF. CDR3 DNA: TGCGCCAGCAGCAAAGACAGGGTTGAAGAGACCCAGTACTTC.

V usage is TRBV11-2 and J usage is TRBJ2-5; D not certain. CDR1 and CDR2 from the germline V gene are SGHAT and FQNNGV. The CDR3 runs 14 residues. V shed 1 base and J shed 6 bases, with 12 bases lying between them. This CDR3 is CASSLVGSLQTQYF. The DNA of the CDR3 is TGTGCCAGCAGCTTAGTAGGGTCTCTTCAGACCCAGTACTTC.

The gene calls are TRBV20-1 and TRBJ2-1; TRBD2 might be the D (6 bases). With 3 bases removed from V and 9 bases from J, the gap between germline ends came to 18 bases. Germline V CDR1 and CDR2: DFQATT, SNEGSKA (reference sequence). CDR3 length: 14 residues. CDR3 nucleotides: TGCAGTGCTAGTCTAGCGAGGGGATGGAGTGAGCAGTTCTTC. Translated, it gives CSASLARGWSEQFF.

The gene calls are TRBV7-3 and TRBJ2-2; D is perhaps TRBD2 (6 bases). The CDR3 is made up of 16 amino acids. The V and J ends lost 1 base and 2 bases respectively, with 11 bases between them. CDR1 is SGHTA, CDR2 FQGTGA, per germline. The CDR3 DNA sequence: TGTGCCAGCAGCTTAAGCGGTAGCGGTAACACCGGGGAGCTGTTTTTT. Translated, it gives CASSLSGSGNTGELFF.

The chain carries TRBV5-1 and TRBJ2-5; 14 bases agree with TRBD2. CDR3 length: 16 residues. From germline, CDR1 is SGHRS and CDR2 YFSETQ. V shed 4 bases, J shed 5 bases, and the junction held 7 bases outside the gene matches. The CDR3, as DNA: TGCGCCAGCAGCATCGGGACTAGCGGGGGCGGCGAGACCCAGTACTTC. The encoded protein is CASSIGTSGGGETQYF.

This clonotype was counted between two and nine times. The chain carries TRBV6-1 and TRBJ1-1; D perhaps matches TRBD1 (5 bases). The CDR3 length is 14 residues. CDR1 is MNHNS, CDR2 SASEGT, per germline. Trimming left V 7 bases short and J 5 bases short, with 17 bases between. This chain's CDR3 is CASTLGAGSTEAFF. CDR3 coding DNA: TGTGCCAGCACCTTAGGGGCAGGGAGTACTGAAGCTTTCTTT.

This clonotype was detected many times. V gene TRBV5-1 combines with J gene TRBJ2-7; tentatively, D is TRBD1 (6 bases). CDR1 is SGHRS and CDR2 is YFSETQ in the germline V gene. This CDR3 is built from 14 residues. Trimming removed 3 bases from V and 7 bases from J, with 17 bases in between. The CDR3 bases are TGCGCCAGCAGCTCTACAGGGCTTAGTTCGGAGCAGTACTTC. Its protein product is CASSSTGLSSEQYF.